Sequencing of this T cell receptor (beta chain) was carried out in a study of T-cell memory formation after mild COVID-19. Study-level findings and limits: Memory cells collected pre-infection included some clones that later responded, suggesting cross-reactive memory joined. Mainly in CM and EM were contracting CD4+ clones; CD8+ were in EMRA.

Many counts were recorded for this clonotype. Its antigen is still unknown. Germline V gene lookup returns CDR1 MNHNY and CDR2 SVGAGI (reference sequence). Trimming cost V 5 bases and J 7 bases, with 11 bases left between them. This CDR3 spans 13 amino acids. One entry per CDR3 protein, called by TCRdb with MiXCR from the 5' RACE reads. Of roughly 5,000 distinct CDR3 sequences in the sample, more than 40% were seen once. This chain joins TRBV6-6 and TRBJ1-4; D remains ambiguous. Sequenced: PBMCs or a T cell subset sorted from them (not recorded which). The clonotype originates from an adult who had mild COVID-19 (a few samples of this study predate the infection). Cell type and time point are not known. This CDR3 is CASSPGHVEKLFF. The CDR3 DNA reads as TGTGCCAGCAGTCCCGGGCATGTTGAAAAACTGTTTTTT.